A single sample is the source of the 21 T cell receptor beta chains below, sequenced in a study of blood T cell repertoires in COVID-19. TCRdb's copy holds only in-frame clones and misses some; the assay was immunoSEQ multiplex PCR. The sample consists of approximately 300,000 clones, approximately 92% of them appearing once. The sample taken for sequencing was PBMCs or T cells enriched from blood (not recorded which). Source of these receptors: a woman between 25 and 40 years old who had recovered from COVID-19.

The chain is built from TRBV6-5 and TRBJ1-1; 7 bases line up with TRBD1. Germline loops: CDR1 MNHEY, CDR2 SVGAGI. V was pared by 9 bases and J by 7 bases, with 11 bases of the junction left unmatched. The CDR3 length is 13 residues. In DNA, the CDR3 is TGTGCCAGTCGGGACAGCGCCTACCTTGAAGCTTTCTTT. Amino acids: CASRDSAYLEAFF.

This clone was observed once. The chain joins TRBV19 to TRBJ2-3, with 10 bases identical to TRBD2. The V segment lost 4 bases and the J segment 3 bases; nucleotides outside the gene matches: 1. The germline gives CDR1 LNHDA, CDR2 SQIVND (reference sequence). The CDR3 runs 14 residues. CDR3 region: CASSKTSGTDTQYF. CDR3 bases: TGTGCCAGTAGTAAGACTAGCGGGACAGATACGCAGTATTTT.

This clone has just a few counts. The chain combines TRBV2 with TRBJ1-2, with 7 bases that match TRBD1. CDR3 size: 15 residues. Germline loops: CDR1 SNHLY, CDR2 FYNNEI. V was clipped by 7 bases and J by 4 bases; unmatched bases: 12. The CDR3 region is CASNRGLRITYGYTF. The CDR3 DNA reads TGTGCCAGCAACAGGGGTCTGCGTATCACCTATGGCTACACCTTC.

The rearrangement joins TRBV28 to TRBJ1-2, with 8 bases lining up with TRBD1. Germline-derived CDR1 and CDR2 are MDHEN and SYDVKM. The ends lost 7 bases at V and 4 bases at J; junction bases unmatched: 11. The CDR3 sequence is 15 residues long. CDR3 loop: CASNMGQARGYGYTF. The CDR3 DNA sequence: TGTGCCAGCAATATGGGACAGGCCCGAGGCTATGGCTACACCTTC.

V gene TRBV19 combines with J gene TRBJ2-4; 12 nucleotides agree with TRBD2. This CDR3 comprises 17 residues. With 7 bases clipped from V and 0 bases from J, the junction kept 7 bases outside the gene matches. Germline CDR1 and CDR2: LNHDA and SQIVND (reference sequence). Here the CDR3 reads CASTVLAGGLAKNIQYF. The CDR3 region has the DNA TGTGCCAGTACCGTCCTAGCGGGAGGGCTAGCCAAAAACATTCAGTACTTC.

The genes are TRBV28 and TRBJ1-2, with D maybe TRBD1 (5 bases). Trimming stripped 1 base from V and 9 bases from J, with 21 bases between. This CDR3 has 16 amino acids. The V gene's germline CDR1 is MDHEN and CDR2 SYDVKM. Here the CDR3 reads CASSLSLAGGIRSYTF. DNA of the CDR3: TGTGCCAGCAGTTTATCCCTCGCGGGGGGAATCAGAAGCTACACCTTC.

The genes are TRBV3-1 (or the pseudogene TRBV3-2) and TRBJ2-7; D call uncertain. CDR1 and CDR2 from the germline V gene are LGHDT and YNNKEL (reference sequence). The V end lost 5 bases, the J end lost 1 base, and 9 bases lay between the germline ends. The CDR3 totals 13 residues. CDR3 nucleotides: TGTGCCAGCAGCGTACACGCTTCCTACGAGCAGTACTTC. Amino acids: CASSVHASYEQYF.

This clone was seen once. In nucleotides, the CDR3 is TGCGCCAGCAGCTTGTCACAGGGGGCCCGAGAGACCCAGTACTTC. Translated, it gives CASSLSQGARETQYF. The V gene is TRBV5-1, the J gene TRBJ2-5; 9 positions match TRBD1. Trimming cost V 1 base and J 4 bases; bases outside gene matches: 5. CDR1 SGHRS and CDR2 YFSETQ come from the germline V gene. The CDR3 loop spans 15 amino acids.

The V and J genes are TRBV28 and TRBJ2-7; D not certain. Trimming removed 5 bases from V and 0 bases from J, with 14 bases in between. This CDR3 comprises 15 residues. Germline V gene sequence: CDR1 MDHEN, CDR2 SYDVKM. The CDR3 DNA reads TGTGCCAGCAGTACTCCACCCCCGAGCTCCTACGAGCAGTACTTC. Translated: CASSTPPPSSYEQYF.

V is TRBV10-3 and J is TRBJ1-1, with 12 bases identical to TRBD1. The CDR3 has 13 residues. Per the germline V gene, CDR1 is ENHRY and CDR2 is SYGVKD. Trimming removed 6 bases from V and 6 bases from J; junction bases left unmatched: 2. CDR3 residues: CAIRGQGASEAFF. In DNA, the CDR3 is TGTGCCATCAGGGGACAGGGGGCTTCTGAAGCTTTCTTT.

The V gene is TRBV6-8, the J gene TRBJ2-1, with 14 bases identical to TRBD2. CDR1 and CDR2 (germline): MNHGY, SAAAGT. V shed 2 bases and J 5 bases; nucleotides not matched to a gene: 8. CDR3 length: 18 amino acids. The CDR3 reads CASSYPRLAGGLHNEQFF. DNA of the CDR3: TGTGCCAGCAGTTACCCGAGACTAGCGGGGGGGCTCCACAATGAGCAGTTCTTC.

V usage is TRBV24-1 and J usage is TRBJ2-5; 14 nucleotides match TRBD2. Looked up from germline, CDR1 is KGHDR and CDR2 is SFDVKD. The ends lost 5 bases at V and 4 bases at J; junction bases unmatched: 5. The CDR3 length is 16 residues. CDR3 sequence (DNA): TGTGCCACCAGTGCCTGGGGACTAGCGGGAGCAGAGACCCAGTACTTC. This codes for CATSAWGLAGAETQYF.

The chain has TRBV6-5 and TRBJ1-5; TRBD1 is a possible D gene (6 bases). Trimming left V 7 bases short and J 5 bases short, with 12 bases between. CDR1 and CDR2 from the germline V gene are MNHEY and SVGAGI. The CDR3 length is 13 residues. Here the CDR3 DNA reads TGTGCCAGCATTGGGCAGGGGTATCAGCCCCAGCATTTT. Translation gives CASIGQGYQPQHF.

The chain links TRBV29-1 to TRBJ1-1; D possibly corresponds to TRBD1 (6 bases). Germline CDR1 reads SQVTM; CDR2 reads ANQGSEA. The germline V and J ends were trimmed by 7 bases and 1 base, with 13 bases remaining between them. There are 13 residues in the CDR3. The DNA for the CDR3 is TGCAGCGCGCTCAGGGGTCCGAACACTGAAGCTTTCTTT. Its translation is CSALRGPNTEAFF.

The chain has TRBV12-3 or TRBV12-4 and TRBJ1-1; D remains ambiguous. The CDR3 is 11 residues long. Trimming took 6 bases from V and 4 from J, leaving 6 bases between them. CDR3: CASSSPTEAFF. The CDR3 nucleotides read TGTGCCAGCAGCTCCCCCACTGAAGCTTTCTTT.

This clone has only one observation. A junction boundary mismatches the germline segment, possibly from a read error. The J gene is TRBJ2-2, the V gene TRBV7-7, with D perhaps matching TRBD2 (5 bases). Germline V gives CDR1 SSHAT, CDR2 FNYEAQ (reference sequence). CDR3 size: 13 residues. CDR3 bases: TGTGCTAGCAGCCCTGTCGGGGCCGGGGAGCTGTTTTTT. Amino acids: CASSPVGAGELFF.

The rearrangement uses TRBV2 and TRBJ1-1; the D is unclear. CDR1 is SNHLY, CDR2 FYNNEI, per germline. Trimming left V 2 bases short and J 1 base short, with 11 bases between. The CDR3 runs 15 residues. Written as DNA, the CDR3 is TGTGCCAGCAGTGAAAGCGGACGTTCGAACACTGAAGCTTTCTTT. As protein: CASSESGRSNTEAFF. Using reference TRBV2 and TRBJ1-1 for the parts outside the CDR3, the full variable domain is EPEVTQTPSHQVTQMGQEVILRCVPISNHLYFYWYRQILGQKVEFLVSFYNNEISEKSEIFDDQFSVERPDGSNFTLKIRSTKLEDSAMYFCASSESGRSNTEAFFGQGTRLTVV.

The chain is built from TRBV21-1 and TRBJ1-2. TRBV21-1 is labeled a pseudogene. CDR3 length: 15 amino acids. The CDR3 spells CASSKTPPGSYGYTF. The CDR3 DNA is TGTGCCAGCAGCAAAACGCCTCCGGGATCTTATGGCTACACCTTC.

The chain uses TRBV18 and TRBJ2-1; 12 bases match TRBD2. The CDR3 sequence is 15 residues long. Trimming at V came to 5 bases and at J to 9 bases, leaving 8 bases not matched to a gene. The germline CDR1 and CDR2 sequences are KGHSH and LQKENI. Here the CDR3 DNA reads TGTGCCAGCTCAACCTCTAGCGGGGGGGGTTCTGAGCAGTTCTTC. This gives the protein CASSTSSGGGSEQFF.

CDR3 in amino acids: CASLSGRGHEQFF. CDR3 nucleotides: TGTGCCAGCTTGAGCGGGAGGGGACATGAGCAGTTCTTC. The V and J genes are TRBV27 and TRBJ2-1; 10 bases are a match to TRBD2. V lost 8 bases and J lost 8; bases outside the gene matches: 6. Germline lookup yields CDR1 MNHEY and CDR2 SMNVEV (reference sequence). The CDR3 loop spans 13 amino acids.

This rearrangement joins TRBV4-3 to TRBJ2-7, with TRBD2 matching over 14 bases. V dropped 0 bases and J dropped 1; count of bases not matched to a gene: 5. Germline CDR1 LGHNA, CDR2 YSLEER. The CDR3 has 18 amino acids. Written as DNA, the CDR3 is TGCGCCAGCAGCCAAGAAGGACTAGCGGGGGGACTTTCCTACGAGCAGTACTTC. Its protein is CASSQEGLAGGLSYEQYF.